The sequence of this TCR beta chain was determined in a study of radiotherapy plus CTLA-4 blockade in lung cancer. Turning to the study itself: Patients showed objective responses in roughly 18% of cases and disease control in about 30%. Study results and limitations: Per reports, early blood T cell clone dynamics, plus interferon-beta, forecast response most strongly. Tumor-derived TCR clones expanded in blood after radiotherapy plus ipilimumab.

Using immunoSEQ multiplex PCR, the repertoire was profiled, and TCRdb retains in-frame clones only, with some absent. The sample comprises roughly 86,000 clones, less than 90% of which are singletons, and just over 0.8% rests with the top ten. This clone was detected once. The target antigen is unknown. With ipilimumab providing CTLA-4 blockade, focal radiation was administered to patients who had chemo-refractory metastatic non-small-cell lung cancer. CDR1 and CDR2 from the germline V gene are SGHTA and FQGTGA. There are 13 residues in the CDR3. V was clipped by 2 bases and J by 6 bases, with 11 bases between them.

The sequences come from peripheral blood, collected from a patient treated with radiotherapy plus ipilimumab. The V gene is TRBV7-3, the J gene TRBJ2-7, with a tentative D call TRBD2 (5 bases). The source is a human donor with non-small cell lung cancer who had stable disease on radiotherapy plus ipilimumab. The CDR3: CASSLLGLLEQYF. The DNA for the CDR3 is TGTGCCAGCAGCTTACTCGGACTTCTCGAGCAGTACTTC.